The clone carrying this T cell receptor (beta chain) appeared many times. Antigen: not known. The sample originates from a study of regulatory T cells in long-lasting Graves disease. The length of the CDR3 is 16 residues. CDR1 is MNHEY and CDR2 is SVGAGI in the germline V gene. V gave up 0 bases and J gave up 2 bases; unmatched junction bases: 5. Building of the TCR beta libraries involved iRepertoire HTBI primers and Arm-PCR of CDR3 regions. How the authors handled the data: Spanning all samples, the identified segments comprised over 50 TRBV and about 15 TRBJ. TCRdb ran MiXCR on the multiplex PCR reads and lists one entry per CDR3 protein. These V and J calls derive from TCRdb rather than the authors' analysis. The repertoire holds almost 450,000 distinct CDR3 sequences, over 15% seen once, with about 10% in the top ten. Findings and caveats of the study: Persistent Graves' patients showed less TCR diversity than newly diagnosed patients showed. Examination was confined to peripheral blood, excluding thyroid tissue.

Time point: newly diagnosed GD, antithyroid drugs for less than 3 months. RNA isolated from PBMCs was used to make the TCR library. Separately, the same data were catalogued under a study of T cells in Graves' hyperthyroidism and ophthalmopathy. That report adds: Orbital computed tomography and thyroid ultrasound, together with serum TRAb and thyroxine and clinical symptoms, were used for diagnoses.

Source: peripheral blood mononuclear cells (PBMCs), taken at new diagnosis, from a patient treated with antithyroid drugs. This chain joins TRBV6-5 and TRBJ2-5; 8 positions match TRBD2. This TCR was sampled from a young woman with Graves disease. As DNA, the CDR3 is TGTGCCAGCAGTTACTCGTCGGGAGGGGTGCAAGAGACCCAGTACTTC. Translated: CASSYSSGGVQETQYF.